There are many counts of the clone carrying this TCR beta chain. What it binds is not known. The data originate from a study of identical twins. Whole-study findings and limits: Among out-of-frame alpha sequences shared by twins, low generation probability occurred in excess. The abundant beta clonotypes from cord blood had fewer insertions, and memory repertoires had none of this.

The germline V gene has CDR1 DFQATT and CDR2 SNEGSKA (reference sequence). The CDR3 totals 15 residues. Each CDR3 protein is one row after TCRdb ran MiXCR on the 5' RACE reads. The top ten hold around 0.9% of the sample, which has about 520,000 distinct CDR3 sequences, under 25% seen once. This sample was also put to use in a study of T cells expressing NK-cell markers. That work contributes: Repertoire data for TCR beta were derived from sorted T cells (CD3+CD56+NKG2C+, CD3+CD56+NKG2C- and CD3+CD56-NKG2C+). Of the CD8+ T cells in about 6 donors, roughly 1.0-7.5% belonged to dominant NKG2C+ clonotypes.

The sequence was collected from a woman between 18 and 29 years old in good health. This sequence joins TRBV20-1 and TRBJ2-3; TRBD2 might be the D (6 bases). The specimen sequenced was CD4+ T cells sorted from blood. CDR3 in DNA: TGCACCAGCAATGGGCTAGCGCTCACGACAGATACGCAGTATTTT. Its protein product is CTSNGLALTTDTQYF.